This TCR beta chain is from a study of T cell responses to AZD1222 COVID-19 vaccine (dated by TCRdb to 2020 to 2023). Study-wide context: TCR sequencing covered more than 230 trial participants: around 210 given two doses of AZD1222 and 26 given two doses of MenACWY control vaccine. Trial participants were enrolled by age into subgroups of 18-55, 56-69 and 70-plus years, and 148, 28 and 57 TCR-sequenced participants, respectively, were included in these subgroups. Findings and caveats that apply to the study as a whole: A significant rise in spike-specific TCR breadth and depth was observed after two AZD1222 doses relative to day 0 and relative to MenACWY recipients. Conclusions about previously exposed vaccinees were limited because only six AZD1222 recipients were SARS-CoV-2 seropositive at baseline. Most participants were white British and females outnumbered males, and the authors suggested that clonal diversity may have been underestimated. Nearly half of unique spike-specific TCRs reportedly recognized epitopes outside regions mutated in the B.1.351 and B.1.1.7 variants. Because no day 14 peak-response samples were available, the repertoires could be characterized only after the peak T cell response. The 56-69-year group was small, and its depth increase did not reach significance, likely because of low power. CD4 TCRs associated with the vaccine covered the entire spike protein, and the dominant responses were in regions 160-218 and 743-854.

Looking up the germline V gene (reference sequence) yields CDR1 SGHNT and CDR2 YYREEE. A distance of 9 bases separates the germline ends of V and J, which lose 0 bases and 0 bases respectively. The CDR3 holds 15 amino acids from the cysteine to the phenylalanine. The only DNA kept is the CDR3, 45 bases in frame from the first base. Explained via the paper, the time point label denotes: about 28 days (+/-7) after the second vaccine dose. Reading the label with the study, this specimen's treatment or condition is: meningococcal conjugate vaccine given as trial control. Samples from vaccinated people were obtained from the UK trials COV001 and COV002, which included a single-blind randomized controlled phase 2/3 trial of AZD1222 (ChAdOx1 nCoV-19) in healthy adults. For TCRbeta chain sequencing, PBMC samples from trial participants were taken at day 0 and at day 28 after the second dose. About this clone itself: Its antigen remains undetermined. No quality values exist for individual bases; no much larger clone is one base distant.

The CDR3 regions of human TCRbeta chains were subjected to immunosequencing. For the original study's pipeline: TCRs in the repertoires were compared against a reference library of SARS-CoV-2-specific TCRs that had been generated with the MIRA antigen-specificity platform. Breadth meant the fraction of unique TCRs that were SARS-CoV-2-associated, whereas depth meant the fraction of total T cells that were SARS-CoV-2-associated. Using the MIRA data, each spike-specific TCR was assigned both to the spike region to which the TCR was reactive and to a CD4 or CD8 class. Log10-transformed breadth and depth values were compared by one-way ANOVA with Sidak's multiple comparisons tests. Sourced from immuneACCESS, this table was stored by TCRdb with only in-frame sequences that have V and J called. A share of the clones is absent; for the studies checked, an unresolved V gene accounts for under half, and the remainder has no known explanation. That table supplies the V and J calls and clone size; D and trimming were determined from the DNA. The sample data list some 200,000 clones, and roughly 94% of these were observed just once. The ten largest clones represent 1.7% of the sample.

The source material was peripheral blood, sampled 28 days after the second dose of the MenACWY control vaccine. The sequence was obtained from an adult who received the MenACWY meningococcal vaccine as a control. The chain employs TRBV5-4 and TRBJ1-1; TRBD1 is a weak D gene call, 5 bases matching. The encoded CDR3 is CASSLVGGLNTEAFF. DNA sequence: TGTGCCAGCAGCTTGGTGGGGGGGTTGAACACTGAAGCTTTCTTT.